This TCR beta chain was retrieved from a study of shared clonotypes between healthy human individuals. Points from the study as a whole: Among donors, the sharing of clonotypes was expected to be influenced by sequencing depth.

The CDR3 extends over 13 amino acids. As for this clone: Its target is not known.

Some clones are missing from TCRdb's copy, which holds only in-frame ones; the method was immunoSEQ multiplex PCR. This sample yields about 2.4 million clones, of which approximately 93% are seen a single time; 0.36% belongs to the top ten. Input material: naive CD4+ T cells from PBMCs. Stated subset: CD45RA+ positively selected. The TCR comes from a man aged 18 to 30 in good health. Some clones in this sample may be carry-over from other donors' samples. This chain uses TRBV21-1 with TRBJ2-7. TRBV21-1 is listed as a pseudogene. The CDR3, as DNA: TGTGCCAGCTCATGGACCGATACCTACGAGCAGTACTTC. Protein sequence: CASSWTDTYEQYF.